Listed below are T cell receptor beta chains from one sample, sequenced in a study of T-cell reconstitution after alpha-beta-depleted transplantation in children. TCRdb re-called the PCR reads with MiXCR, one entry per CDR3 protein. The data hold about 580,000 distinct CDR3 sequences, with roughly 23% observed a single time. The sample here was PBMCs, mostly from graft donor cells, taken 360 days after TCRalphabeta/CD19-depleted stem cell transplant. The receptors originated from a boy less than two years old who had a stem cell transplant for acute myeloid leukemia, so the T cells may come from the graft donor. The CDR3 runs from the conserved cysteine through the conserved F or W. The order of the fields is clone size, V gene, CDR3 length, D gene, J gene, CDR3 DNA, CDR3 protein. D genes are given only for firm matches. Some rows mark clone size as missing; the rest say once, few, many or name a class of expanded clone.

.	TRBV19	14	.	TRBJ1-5	TGTGCCAGTAATGGGGATAGGGGCAATCAGCCCCAGCATTTT	CASNGDRGNQPQHF
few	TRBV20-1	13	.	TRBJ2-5	TGCAGTGCTAGAGATTGGGGGAAAGAGACCCAGTACTTC	CSARDWGKETQYF
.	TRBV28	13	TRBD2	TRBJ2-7	TGTGCCAGGGGCCCCGGGGGGGGCGCCAAGCAGTACTTC	CARGPGGGAKQYF
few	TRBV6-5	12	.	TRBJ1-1	TGTGCCAGCAGTTACTCCCCGGGGGAAGCTTTCTTT	CASSYSPGEAFF
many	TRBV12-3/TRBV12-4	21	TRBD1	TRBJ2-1	TGTGCCAGCAGCTTCGGTTTGGAGGACAGGGGGCGGACTATTACCTACAATGAGCAGTTCTTC	CASSFGLEDRGRTITYNEQFF
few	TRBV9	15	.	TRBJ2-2	TGTGCCAGCAGCGTATCGACGGAGGGGACCGGGGAGCTGTTTTTT	CASSVSTEGTGELFF
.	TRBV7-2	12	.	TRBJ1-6	TGTGCCAGCAGCTTAGGCCCTGGGACCCTCCACTTT	CASSLGPGTLHF
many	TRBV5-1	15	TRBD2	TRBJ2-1	TGCGCCAGCAGCTTAGGCGGGGGAATTTACAATGAGCAGTTCTTC	CASSLGGGIYNEQFF
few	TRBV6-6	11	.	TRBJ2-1	TGTGCCAGCGGAAACGGAGGTCGGGAGTTCTTC	CASGNGGREFF
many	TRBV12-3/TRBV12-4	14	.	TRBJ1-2	TGTGCCAGCAGTATCGGACCCGGGGACTATGGCTACACCTTC	CASSIGPGDYGYTF
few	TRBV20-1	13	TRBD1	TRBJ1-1	TGCAGTGCTCCATACAGGGGGAACGGGGAAGCTTTCTTT	CSAPYRGNGEAFF
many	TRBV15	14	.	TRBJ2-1	TGTGCCACCAGCAGGAACAGGGGGGGGAATGAGCAGTTCTTC	CATSRNRGGNEQFF
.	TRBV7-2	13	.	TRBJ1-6	TGTGCCAGCAGCTCGGACCCTAATTCACCCCTCCACTTT	CASSSDPNSPLHF
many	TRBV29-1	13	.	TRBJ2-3	TGCAGCGTTGACTGGACTAGCACAGATACGCAGTATTTT	CSVDWTSTDTQYF
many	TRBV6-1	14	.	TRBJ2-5	TGTGCCAGCAGACCGACTCTTAGGAAGGAGACCCAGTACTTC	CASRPTLRKETQYF
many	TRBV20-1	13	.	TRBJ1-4	TGCAGTGCTAGACAGGGGTCACATGAAAAACTGTTTTTT	CSARQGSHEKLFF
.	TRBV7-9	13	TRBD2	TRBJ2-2	TGTGCCAGCATCGCGGGGGGGACCGGGGAGCTGTTTTTT	CASIAGGTGELFF
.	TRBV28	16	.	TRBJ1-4	TGTGCCAGTTCCTCCCTGGGGGAGAGGTCTAATGAAAAACTGTTTTTT	CASSSLGERSNEKLFF
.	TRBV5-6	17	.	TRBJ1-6	TGTGCCAGCAGCTTGTGGGACATGGGAGTTGGTAATTCACCCCTCCACTTT	CASSLWDMGVGNSPLHF
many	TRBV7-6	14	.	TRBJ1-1	TGTGCCAGCAGCCCTAGGACATCGAACACTGAAGCTTTCTTT	CASSPRTSNTEAFF
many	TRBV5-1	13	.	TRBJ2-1	TGCGCCAGCAGCTTGTGGGGATACAATGAGCAGTTCTTC	CASSLWGYNEQFF
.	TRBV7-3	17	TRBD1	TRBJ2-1	TGTGCCAGCAGCCCAACGGGAACAGGGGGATTGTACAATGAGCAGTTCTTC	CASSPTGTGGLYNEQFF
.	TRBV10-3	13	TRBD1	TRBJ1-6	TGTGCCATCAGAGGGACAGGAAATTCACCCCTCCACTTT	CAIRGTGNSPLHF
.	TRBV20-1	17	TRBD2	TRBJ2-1	TGCAGTGCTAGAGGAGGACTAGCGGGGGAACTGGCCGATGAGCAGTTCTTC	CSARGGLAGELADEQFF
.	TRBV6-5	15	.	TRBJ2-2	TGTGCCAGCAGTTACTCGACGGGGCTGGGCGGGGAGCTGTTTTTT	CASSYSTGLGGELFF
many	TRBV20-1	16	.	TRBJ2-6	TGCAGTGCTAGATCTACGAGGGGGGCAGGGGCCAACGTCCTGACTTTC	CSARSTRGAGANVLTF
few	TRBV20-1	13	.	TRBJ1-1	TGCAGTGCTAGGGAACACAAGGGCACTGAAGCTTTCTTT	CSAREHKGTEAFF
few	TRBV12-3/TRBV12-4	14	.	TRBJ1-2	TGTGCCAGCAGTACTCGACAGTCGATCTATGGCTACACCTTC	CASSTRQSIYGYTF
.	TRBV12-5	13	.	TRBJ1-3	TGTGCTAGTGCTCCAGGGTCTAGAAACACCATATATTTT	CASAPGSRNTIYF
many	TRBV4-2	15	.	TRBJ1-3	TGTGCCAGCAGCCAAGGATCGAGCTCTGGAAACACCATATATTTT	CASSQGSSSGNTIYF
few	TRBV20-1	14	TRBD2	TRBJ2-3	TGCAGTAATGCCGGGAGGGGAGGGGGAGATACGCAGTATTTT	CSNAGRGGGDTQYF
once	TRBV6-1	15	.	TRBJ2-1	TGTGCCAGCAGTCCCGAGGGGGAATGGTACAATGAGCAGTTCTTC	CASSPEGEWYNEQFF
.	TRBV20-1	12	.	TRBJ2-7	TGCAGTGCTAGCGGGAACCCCTACGAGCAGTACTTC	CSASGNPYEQYF
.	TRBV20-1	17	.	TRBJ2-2	TGCAGTGCTAGAGATGCTTCAGGGAGCTCCAACGCCGGGGAGCTGTTTTTT	CSARDASGSSNAGELFF
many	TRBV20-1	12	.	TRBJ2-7	TGCAGTGCTCCGGCGACAGGTCACGAGCAGTACTTC	CSAPATGHEQYF
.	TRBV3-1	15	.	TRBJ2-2	TGTGCCAGCAGCCAAGATACGGAGGCCACCGGGGAGCTGTTTTTT	CASSQDTEATGELFF
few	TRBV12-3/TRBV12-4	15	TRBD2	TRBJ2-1	TGTGCCAGCAGTTTAGGTAGCGGGGAAGTGAATGAGCAGTTCTTC	CASSLGSGEVNEQFF
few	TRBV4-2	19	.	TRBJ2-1	TGTGCCAGCAGCCAAGGGGGAGACTTTACGGGGAGGTTCGATATTGAGCAGTTCTTC	CASSQGGDFTGRFDIEQFF
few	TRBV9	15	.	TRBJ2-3	TGTGCCAGCAGCCTCACCGGGGCCCACACTGATACGCAGTATTTT	CASSLTGAHTDTQYF
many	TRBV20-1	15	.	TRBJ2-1	TGCAGTGCTAGAGAATGGGGGCCCGGGGACAATGAGCAGTTCTTC	CSAREWGPGDNEQFF
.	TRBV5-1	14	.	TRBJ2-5	TGCGCCAGCAGCCCCATAGCAGCCCAAGAGACCCAGTACTTC	CASSPIAAQETQYF
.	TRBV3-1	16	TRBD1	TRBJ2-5	TGTGCCAGCAGCCAGGCGCCGGGACAGGGAGGGGAGACCCAGTACTTC	CASSQAPGQGGETQYF
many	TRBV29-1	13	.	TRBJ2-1	TGCAGCGTTGTTAGGGTTATGGGCAATGAGCAGTTCTTC	CSVVRVMGNEQFF